The T cell receptor beta chain described here comes from a study of blood T cell repertoires in COVID-19. About the research overall: Researchers got acute and convalescent COVID-19 samples from the United States, Italy and Spain. T cells, B-cell-depleted T cells, or PBMCs supplied cDNA or gDNA.

Using immunoSEQ multiplex PCR, the repertoire was profiled, and TCRdb retains in-frame clones only, with some absent. The sample shows under 450,000 clones, 86% of them seen only once. The germline V gene encodes CDR1 ENHRY and CDR2 SYGVKD. The CDR3 covers 17 residues. V gave up 0 bases and J gave up 4 bases, with 18 bases separating them. This chain uses TRBV10-3 with TRBJ1-1, with a tentative D call TRBD1 (5 bases). Sequenced: peripheral blood. The TCR was taken from a woman aged 60-75 years with COVID-19, enrolled during active disease. CDR3 coding DNA: TGTGCCATCAGTGAGTCGATGGGACCCGGCGGGAGCACTGAAGCTTTCTTT. This translates into CAISESMGPGGSTEAFF.